The 5 T cell receptor beta chains presented below share a single source sample, sequenced in a study of T cells in narcolepsy. Profiling relied on immunoSEQ multiplex PCR, and the TCRdb table lists in-frame clones only, not all of them. The profile covers approximately 40,000 clones, with around 88% appearing a single time and around 1.2% taken by the ten largest. Sequencing was carried out using CD45RA- memory CD4+ T cells from PBMCs. The receptors derive from a human donor with narcolepsy.

The chain combines TRBV7-6 with TRBJ2-2; 9 bases are a match to TRBD1. The germline CDR1 and CDR2 sequences are SGHVS and FNYEAQ. The CDR3 spans 16 residues. The V segment lost 5 bases and the J segment 4 bases; nucleotides outside the gene matches: 8. The DNA of the CDR3 is TGTGCCAGCAGCCGTACGGACAGGGGAATCACCGGGGAGCTGTTTTTT. It codes for CASSRTDRGITGELFF.

This chain connects TRBV6-5 to TRBJ2-7; 7 bases agree with TRBD2. The CDR3 contains 15 residues. Germline V CDR1 and CDR2: MNHEY, SVGAGI. The V gene end was trimmed by 5 bases and the J gene end by 2 bases; junction bases not matched to a gene: 9. The CDR3 region has the DNA TGTGCCAGCAGTCGACACGGGGGGTACCCCTACGAGCAGTACTTC. Translated, it gives CASSRHGGYPYEQYF.

Only one count was recorded for this clone. The V call is TRBV4-1, the J call TRBJ2-7; 12 nucleotides line up with TRBD2. V lost 2 bases, J lost 7 bases, and 15 bases stayed unmatched. Looked up from germline, CDR1 is MGHRA and CDR2 is YSYEKL. The CDR3 runs 18 residues. The CDR3, as DNA: TGCGCCAGCAGCCAAATCCAGCCCCTAGCGGGAGGGCCCCGGGAGCAGTACTTC. It specifies CASSQIQPLAGGPREQYF.

The V call is TRBV10-2, the J call TRBJ2-1; D may be TRBD1 (6 bases). This CDR3 region has 18 residues. Germline CDR1 and CDR2: WSHSY and SAAADI. V shed 4 bases and J shed 15 bases, with 34 bases lying between them. The CDR3 region is CASSGLMSDSFFHPARFF. The CDR3 nucleotides read TGCGCCAGCAGTGGTTTAATGTCGGACAGCTTTTTTCACCCGGCCCGGTTCTTC.

J is TRBJ1-2 and V is TRBV5-4; D may be TRBD1 (5 bases). CDR3 length: 13 amino acids. Germline V gene data show CDR1 as SGHNT and CDR2 as YYREEE (reference sequence). Trimming cost V 10 bases and J 3 bases, with 16 bases left between them. CDR3 residues: CACNGAVDYGYTF. The CDR3 DNA sequence: TGTGCCTGCAATGGGGCCGTGGACTATGGCTACACCTTC.